The sequence of this TCR beta chain was determined in a study of blood T cell repertoires in COVID-19. At the level of the study: Sites across the United States, Italy and Spain contributed samples from acute and convalescent COVID-19. From T cells, B-cell-depleted T cells, or PBMCs came the material, which was cDNA or gDNA.

Measured with immunoSEQ multiplex PCR; TCRdb has only the in-frame clones, and not every one. The data contain about 120,000 clones, around 90% of them singletons. Germline V CDR1 and CDR2: MNHEY, SMNVEV (reference sequence). This CDR3 spans 20 amino acids. V shed 4 bases, J shed 2 bases, and the junction held 12 bases outside the gene matches. This TCR came from a human donor in a cohort sampled during active COVID-19. This sequence joins TRBV27 and TRBJ2-6, with TRBD2 matching 12 bases. Sequencing was performed on peripheral blood. The CDR3 sequence: CASSSPRLRTSGTGANVLTF. The CDR3 DNA reads as TGTGCCAGCAGTTCGCCCCGGTTGCGGACTAGCGGGACTGGGGCCAACGTCCTGACTTTC. The whole variable domain, filled in from reference TRBV27 and TRBJ2-6, reads EAQVTQNPRYLITVTGKKLTVTCSQNMNHEYMSWYRQDPGLGLRQIYYSMNVEVTDKGDVPEGYKVSRKEKRNFPLILESPSPNQTSLYFCASSSPRLRTSGTGANVLTFGAGSRLTVL.